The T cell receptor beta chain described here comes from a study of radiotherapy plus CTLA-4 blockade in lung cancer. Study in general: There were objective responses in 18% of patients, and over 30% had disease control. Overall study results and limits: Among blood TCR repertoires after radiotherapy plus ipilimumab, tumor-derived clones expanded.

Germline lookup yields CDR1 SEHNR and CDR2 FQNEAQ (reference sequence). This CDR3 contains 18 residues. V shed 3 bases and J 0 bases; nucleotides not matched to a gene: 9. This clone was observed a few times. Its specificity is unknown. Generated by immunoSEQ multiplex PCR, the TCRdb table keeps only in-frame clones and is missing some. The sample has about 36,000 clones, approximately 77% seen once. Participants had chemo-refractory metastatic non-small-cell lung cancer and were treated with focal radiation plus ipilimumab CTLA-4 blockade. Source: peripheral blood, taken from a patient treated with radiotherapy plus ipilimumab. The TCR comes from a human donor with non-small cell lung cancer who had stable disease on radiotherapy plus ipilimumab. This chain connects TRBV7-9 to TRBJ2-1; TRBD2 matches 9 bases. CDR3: CASSLGSGGPSSYNEQFF. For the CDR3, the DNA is TGTGCCAGCAGCTTGGGGAGCGGGGGGCCTAGCTCCTACAATGAGCAGTTCTTC. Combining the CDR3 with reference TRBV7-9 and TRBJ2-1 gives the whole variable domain DTGVSQNPRHKITKRGQNVTFRCDPISEHNRLYWYRQTLGQGPEFLTYFQNEAQLEKSRLLSDRFSAERPKGSFSTLEIQRTEQGDSAMYLCASSLGSGGPSSYNEQFFGPGTRLTVL.